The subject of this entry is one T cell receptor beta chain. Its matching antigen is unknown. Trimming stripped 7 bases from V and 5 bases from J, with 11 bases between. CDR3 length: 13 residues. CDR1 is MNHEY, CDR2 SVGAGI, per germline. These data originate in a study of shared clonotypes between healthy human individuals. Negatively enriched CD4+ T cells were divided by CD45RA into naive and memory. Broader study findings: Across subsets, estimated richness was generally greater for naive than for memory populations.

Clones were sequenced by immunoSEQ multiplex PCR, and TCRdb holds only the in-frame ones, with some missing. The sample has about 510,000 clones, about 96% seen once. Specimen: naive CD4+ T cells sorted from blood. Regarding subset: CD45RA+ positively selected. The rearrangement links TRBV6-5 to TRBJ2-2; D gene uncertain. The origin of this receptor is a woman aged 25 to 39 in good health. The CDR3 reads CASTPRTTGELFF. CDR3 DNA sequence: TGTGCCAGCACGCCCCGAACGACCGGGGAGCTGTTTTTT.